Listed here are 8 T cell receptor beta chains from one sample, sequenced in a study of blood T cell repertoires in COVID-19. Using immunoSEQ multiplex PCR, the repertoire was profiled, and TCRdb retains in-frame clones only, with some absent. The data hold under 250,000 clones, with over 75% observed a single time. The sequenced sample was PBMCs or T cells enriched from blood (not recorded which). All receptors come from a man aged 25-45 years with acute COVID-19.

The J gene is TRBJ2-2, the V gene TRBV6-4; D not certain. This CDR3 has 14 amino acids. V lost 3 bases, J lost 6 bases, and 11 bases lay in between. Looked up from germline, CDR1 is MRHNA and CDR2 is SNTAGT. CDR3 sequence: CASSESPEAGELFF. In nucleotides, the CDR3 is TGTGCCAGCAGTGAAAGTCCCGAGGCCGGGGAGCTGTTTTTT.

This sequence joins TRBV29-1 and TRBJ1-2; 7 nucleotides agree with TRBD1. Germline V gives CDR1 SQVTM, CDR2 ANQGSEA. The CDR3 loop spans 12 amino acids. Trimming took 2 bases from V and 6 from J; bases not matched to a gene: 3. CDR3 residues: CSVENRGHGYTF. CDR3 bases: TGCAGCGTTGAAAACAGGGGTCATGGCTACACCTTC.

This clone was detected once. This rearrangement joins TRBV6-5 to TRBJ2-7, with a tentative D call TRBD2 (5 bases). This CDR3 comprises 12 residues. Looked up from germline, CDR1 is MNHEY and CDR2 is SVGAGI. V lost 4 bases and J lost 7, with 11 bases in between. CDR3 sequence reads: CASSFEGYEQYF. CDR3 DNA: TGTGCCAGCAGTTTTGAGGGTTATGAGCAGTACTTC.

The rearrangement joins TRBV3-1 (or the pseudogene TRBV3-2) to TRBJ2-2; D gene unclear. CDR1 is LGHDT and CDR2 is YNNKEL in the germline V gene (reference sequence). The length of the CDR3 is 13 residues. V gave up 1 base and J gave up 6 bases, with 6 bases separating them. The CDR3 region is CASSQVSAGELFF. DNA for the CDR3: TGTGCCAGCAGCCAAGTTTCCGCCGGGGAGCTGTTTTTT.

The gene calls are TRBV30 and TRBJ1-1; D unresolved. The CDR3 runs 11 residues. V shed 2 bases and J shed 14 bases, with 15 bases lying between them. Germline V gene data show CDR1 as GTSNPN and CDR2 as SVGIG (reference sequence). In DNA, the CDR3 is TGTGCCTGGAGTCCACAGATTCAGGTATTCTTT. Amino acids: CAWSPQIQVFF.

V usage is TRBV9 and J usage is TRBJ2-2, with D possibly matching TRBD1 (6 bases). Germline V gives CDR1 SGDLS, CDR2 YYNGEE. The CDR3 covers 17 residues. V lost 3 bases, J lost 0 bases, and 15 bases lay in between. CDR3 bases: TGTGCCAGCAGCGGGGGGACGGGGACACCGAACACCGGGGAGCTGTTTTTT. As protein: CASSGGTGTPNTGELFF. Looking up the rest from reference TRBV9 and TRBJ2-2 gives the full variable domain: DSGVTQTPKHLITATGQRVTLRCSPRSGDLSVYWYQQSLDQGLQFLIQYYNGEERAKGNILERFSAQQFPDLHSELNLSSLELGDSALYFCASSGGTGTPNTGELFFGEGSRLTVL.

This chain joins TRBV7-2 and TRBJ2-1, with 12 bases lining up with TRBD2. CDR3 length equals 15 residues. CDR1 and CDR2 (germline): SGHTA, FQGNSA. V lost 5 bases, J lost 10 bases, and 9 bases stayed unmatched. The CDR3 loop reads CASSLRLAGGREQFF. CDR3 DNA sequence: TGTGCCAGCAGCCTAAGGCTAGCGGGGGGGAGGGAGCAGTTCTTC.

This chain links TRBV28 with TRBJ1-2, with 7 bases aligning to TRBD1. V trimming: 10 bases; J trimming: 4 bases; junction bases outside the gene matches: 12. Per the germline V gene, CDR1 is MDHEN and CDR2 is SYDVKM. This CDR3 region has 14 residues. CDR3 protein: CAIDTGEDSYGYTF. Written as DNA, the CDR3 is TGTGCCATCGATACAGGGGAGGACAGCTATGGCTACACCTTC.